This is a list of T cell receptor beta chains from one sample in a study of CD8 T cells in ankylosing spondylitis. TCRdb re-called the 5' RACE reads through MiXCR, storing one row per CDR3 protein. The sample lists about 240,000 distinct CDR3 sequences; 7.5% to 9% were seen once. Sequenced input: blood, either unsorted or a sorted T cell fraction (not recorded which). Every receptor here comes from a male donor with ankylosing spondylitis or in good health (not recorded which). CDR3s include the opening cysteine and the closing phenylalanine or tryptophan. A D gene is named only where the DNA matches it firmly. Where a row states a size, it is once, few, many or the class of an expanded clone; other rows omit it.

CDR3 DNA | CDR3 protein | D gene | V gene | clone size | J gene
TGTGCCAGCAGTTACGAGGATAGCGTAGACAATGAGCAGTTCTTC | CASSYEDSVDNEQFF | - | TRBV6-5 | few | TRBJ2-1
TGTGCCAGCAGCGTACAGGGCGTGGGCACCGGGGAGCTGTTTTTT | CASSVQGVGTGELFF | - | TRBV9 | many | TRBJ2-2
TGCAGTGCTAGAGAGGCCGGGCGAGAGACCCAGTACTTC | CSAREAGRETQYF | - | TRBV20-1 | many | TRBJ2-5
TGTGCCAGCAGCCAAGATGGAGGGGCGCCGGACACCATATATTTT | CASSQDGGAPDTIYF | - | TRBV4-2 | many | TRBJ1-3
TGTGCCAGCAGTTACTCAGACACTGAAGCTTTCTTT | CASSYSDTEAFF | - | TRBV6-6 | many | TRBJ1-1
TGCGCCAGCAGGGACAGGGGGCTCTCAAACAGGAACACCTACGAGCAGTACTTC | CASRDRGLSNRNTYEQYF | TRBD1 | TRBV10-2 | many | TRBJ2-7
TGTGCCACCAGTGATAGCCACAGGGGCGGCGGGGAGCTGTTTTTT | CATSDSHRGGGELFF | TRBD1 | TRBV24-1 | many | TRBJ2-2
TGTGCCAGCAGTCCCGGACTAGCGGGAGACCACGAGCAGTACTTC | CASSPGLAGDHEQYF | TRBD2 | TRBV6-1 | - | TRBJ2-7
TGTGCCAGCACGAGCAGGGCGCTGGGAATCGACGGCTACACCTTC | CASTSRALGIDGYTF | - | TRBV6-1 | - | TRBJ1-2
TGTGCCAGCTCACCGGTTGACAGCCAAGAGACCCAGTACTTC | CASSPVDSQETQYF | - | TRBV18 | - | TRBJ2-5
TGTGCCAGCAGCTCCGGGACAAAGGACGCAGATACGCAGTATTTT | CASSSGTKDADTQYF | - | TRBV7-9 | many | TRBJ2-3
TGCAGTGCTAGACGGCTAGTGTACCAAGAGACCCAGTACTTC | CSARRLVYQETQYF | - | TRBV20-1 | many | TRBJ2-5
TGTGCCAGCATGCAGGTGTATAGCAATCAGCCCCAGCATTTT | CASMQVYSNQPQHF | - | TRBV6-1 | - | TRBJ1-5
TGCGCCAGCAGCCAAGATTGGGGATGGGGTGAAAAACTGTTTTTT | CASSQDWGWGEKLFF | - | TRBV4-3 | - | TRBJ1-4
TGTGCCAGCAGCCCCAGACGGACAGGGTGGAACTATGGCTACACCTTC | CASSPRRTGWNYGYTF | TRBD1 | TRBV13 | many | TRBJ1-2
TGTGCCAGCAGCCAGGGTGTTGGGTCCCAAGAGACCCAGTACTTC | CASSQGVGSQETQYF | - | TRBV11-2 | few | TRBJ2-5
TGTGCCAGCAGCCCCAGAGCCGGCGGGAGAGGGTACGAGCAGTACTTC | CASSPRAGGRGYEQYF | TRBD2 | TRBV11-1 | many | TRBJ2-7
TGTGCCACCAGCAGAGAGGCCCTACGGTGGGAGGGCGTTACGCAGTATTTT | CATSREALRWEGVTQYF | TRBD2 | TRBV15 | many | TRBJ2-3
TGCTGCGCTAGAGCGAACTCCGGGACTCCCAGATCCTACGAGCAGTACTTC | CCARANSGTPRSYEQYF | - | TRBV20-1 | - | TRBJ2-7
TGTGCCAGCAGCCAGAGCTCCCGACTTGGCTACGAGCAGTACTTC | CASSQSSRLGYEQYF | - | TRBV7-2 | many | TRBJ2-7
TGCAGCGTTATGGGACAGGGAAAAGGGGAGCAGTTCTTC | CSVMGQGKGEQFF | TRBD1 | TRBV29-1 | few | TRBJ2-1
TGTGCCAGCAGCCTAAGCGTCCTAGATACGCAGTATTTT | CASSLSVLDTQYF | - | TRBV7-3 | many | TRBJ2-3
TGTGCCAGCAGCCAAGAAGTCCTTGGGGGTTCTGGGGCCAACGTCCTGACTTTC | CASSQEVLGGSGANVLTF | - | TRBV14 | - | TRBJ2-6
TGCAGTGCTAAGACCCGGACGGGACAAGAGACCCAGTACTTC | CSAKTRTGQETQYF | - | TRBV20-1 | many | TRBJ2-5
TGTGCCAGCAGCCCGGTAAAGGGCACAGATACGCAGTATTTT | CASSPVKGTDTQYF | - | TRBV5-6 | many | TRBJ2-3
TGTGCCAGCAGCGTAGATAGCCCGGGACAACTTAATTCACCCCTCCACTTT | CASSVDSPGQLNSPLHF | - | TRBV9 | many | TRBJ1-6
TGTGCCAGCAGTTTACCCAGATACTATGGCTACACCTTC | CASSLPRYYGYTF | - | TRBV12-3/TRBV12-4 | many | TRBJ1-2
TGCAGTGCTAGCCCGCCGGGGATCACTGAAGCTTTCTTT | CSASPPGITEAFF | - | TRBV20-1 | many | TRBJ1-1
TGTGCCAGCAGCCTTTCTGGACCTAATCAGCCCCAGCATTTT | CASSLSGPNQPQHF | - | TRBV7-9 | many | TRBJ1-5
TGTGCCAGCAGCCCCGTGCTTGGGACTAGCGGCAACACAGATACGCAGTATTTT | CASSPVLGTSGNTDTQYF | TRBD2 | TRBV11-1 | few | TRBJ2-3
TGTGCCAGCAGTTATGGGACAGGGGGCGCGAGTAATTCACCCCTCCACTTT | CASSYGTGGASNSPLHF | TRBD1 | TRBV6-5 | - | TRBJ1-6
TGTGCCAGCAGGAAGACAGTAGATACGCAGTATTTT | CASRKTVDTQYF | - | TRBV28 | many | TRBJ2-3
TGTGCCAGCTCCGCCTCGGACTCACTTCACTTTGCTAACTATGGCTACACCTTC | CASSASDSLHFANYGYTF | - | TRBV18 | few | TRBJ1-2
TGTGCCAGCAGCCAGGGTCTAGCGGGGGCCTTGAACACCGGGGAGCTGTTTTTT | CASSQGLAGALNTGELFF | TRBD2 | TRBV14 | many | TRBJ2-2
TGTGCCAGCAGCCGTCGGGACAGGGTCCCCGCTTTCTTT | CASSRRDRVPAFF | TRBD1 | TRBV14 | many | TRBJ1-1
TGTGCCAGCAGCTTTACGCCCGAGGAGGGCTACACCTTC | CASSFTPEEGYTF | - | TRBV7-3 | few | TRBJ1-2
TGCGCCAGCAGCTTGAACGCAGGTCGGCAGCCCCAGCATTTT | CASSLNAGRQPQHF | - | TRBV5-1 | many | TRBJ1-5
TGTGCCAGCAGTTCGCAGTACACCGGGGAGCTGTTTTTT | CASSSQYTGELFF | - | TRBV12-3/TRBV12-4 | many | TRBJ2-2
TGTGCCAGCAGCCCTGCTAGCGGGAGCCGCGAGCAGTTCTTC | CASSPASGSREQFF | TRBD2 | TRBV7-2 | - | TRBJ2-1
TGCAGTGCTACGAATCAGGGAAACTATGGCTACACCTTC | CSATNQGNYGYTF | - | TRBV20-1 | many | TRBJ1-2
TGCAGTGCCCTAGGAAAGGGAGCCTCCTACGAGCAGTACTTC | CSALGKGASYEQYF | - | TRBV20-1 | few | TRBJ2-7
TGTGCCAGCAGCCCGCGGGTTGTAGCGGGCGACCAAGAGACCCAGTACTTC | CASSPRVVAGDQETQYF | TRBD2 | TRBV7-2 | few | TRBJ2-5
TGCAGTGCTAGCCAGCTAGCGGGGGAGAAGGCAGAGACCCAGTACTTC | CSASQLAGEKAETQYF | TRBD2 | TRBV20-1 | - | TRBJ2-5
TGCAGTGCTGGCCCTAGCGGGGTCCAAGAGACCCAGTACTTC | CSAGPSGVQETQYF | TRBD2 | TRBV20-1 | many | TRBJ2-5
TGTGCCAGCAGACTCCGGGACGGCCAGGAGGTGCAGTACTTC | CASRLRDGQEVQYF | - | TRBV6-1 | many | TRBJ2-7
TGTGCCATCAGTAGGGACAGGTTGGCGCTGAACACTGAAGCTTTCTTT | CAISRDRLALNTEAFF | TRBD1 | TRBV10-3 | many | TRBJ1-1
TGTGCCAGCAGCTTGGCTCCAGGGACGTTGGGCGGGGAGCTGTTTTTT | CASSLAPGTLGGELFF | - | TRBV5-5 | many | TRBJ2-2
TGTGCCAGCAGCGGAGGTCTCTCTGGAAACACCATATATTTT | CASSGGLSGNTIYF | - | TRBV7-3 | many | TRBJ1-3
TGTGCCAGCAACGTAGCTGCAGGCAACTACGAGCAGTACTTC | CASNVAAGNYEQYF | - | TRBV9 | - | TRBJ2-7